These T cell receptor beta chains were read from a single sample in a study of shared clonotypes between healthy human individuals. Generated by immunoSEQ multiplex PCR, the TCRdb table keeps only in-frame clones and is missing some. The sample holds 1,400,000 or so clones; approximately 98.5% are singletons and the top ten take approximately 0.4%. The sequencing input was naive CD4+ T cells sorted from blood. The receptors come from a young man in good health. Both conserved end residues are part of each CDR3. A D gene is named only where the DNA matches it firmly.

>TRBJ1-3|-|TRBV19
CASSPGPGNTIYF
TGTGCCAGTAGTCCGGGCCCTGGAAACACCATATATTTT
>TRBJ2-5|-|TRBV5-4
CASSDRQETQYF
TGTGCCAGCAGCGACAGACAAGAGACCCAGTACTTC
>TRBJ2-6|-|TRBV21-1
CAGEGGSGANVLTF
TGTGCCGGTGAGGGAGGCTCTGGGGCCAACGTCCTGACTTTC
>TRBJ2-1|TRBD2|TRBV5-4
CASSSLAGEYNEQFF
TGTGCCAGCAGCTCTCTAGCGGGAGAGTACAATGAGCAGTTCTTC
>TRBJ2-3|TRBD2|TRBV5-6
CASSLRLAGGGNTQYF
TGTGCCAGCAGCTTACGGCTAGCGGGAGGAGGGAATACGCAGTATTTT
>TRBJ2-2|TRBD2|TRBV5-1
CASDPGLAGGNTGELFF
TGCGCCAGCGATCCTGGACTAGCGGGAGGGAACACCGGGGAGCTGTTTTTT
>TRBJ1-3|-|TRBV4-1
CASSQDYGRFSTLPGNTIYF
TGCGCCAGCAGCCAAGATTACGGGAGGTTCTCAACGCTTCCTGGAAACACCATATATTTT
>TRBJ2-1|TRBD2|TRBV18
CASSPSSGSPLEQFF
TGTGCCAGCTCACCCTCTAGCGGGAGTCCCCTAGAGCAGTTCTTC
>TRBJ2-1|-|TRBV27
CASSGSSSYNEQFF
TGTGCCAGCAGTGGGTCGAGCTCCTACAATGAGCAGTTCTTC
>TRBJ2-1|-|TRBV20-1
CSYYRYNEQFF
TGCAGTTATTACAGGTACAATGAGCAGTTCTTC
>TRBJ2-1|TRBD2|TRBV5-1
CASSPGGSPYNEQFF
TGCGCCAGCAGCCCGGGGGGGTCCCCTTACAATGAGCAGTTCTTC